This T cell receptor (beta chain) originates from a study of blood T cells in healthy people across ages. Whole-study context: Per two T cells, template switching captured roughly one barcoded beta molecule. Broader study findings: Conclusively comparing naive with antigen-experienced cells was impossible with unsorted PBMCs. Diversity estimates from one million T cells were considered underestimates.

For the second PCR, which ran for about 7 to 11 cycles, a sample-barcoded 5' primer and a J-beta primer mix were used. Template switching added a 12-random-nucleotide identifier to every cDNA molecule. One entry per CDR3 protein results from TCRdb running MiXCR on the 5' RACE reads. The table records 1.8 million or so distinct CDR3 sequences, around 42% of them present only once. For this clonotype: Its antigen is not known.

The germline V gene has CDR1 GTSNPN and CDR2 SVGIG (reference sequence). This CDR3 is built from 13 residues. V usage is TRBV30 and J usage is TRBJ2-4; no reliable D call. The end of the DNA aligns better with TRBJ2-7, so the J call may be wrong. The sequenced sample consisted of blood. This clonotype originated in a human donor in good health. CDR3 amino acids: CALKAPFRLEQYF. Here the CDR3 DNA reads TGTGCCTTGAAGGCCCCGTTCCGCCTCGAGCAGTACTTC.